These 27 T cell receptor beta chains came from one sample sequenced in a study of blood T cell repertoires in COVID-19. Repertoires were generated with immunoSEQ multiplex PCR, while TCRdb's copy carries only in-frame clones and drops some. The sample comprises around 300,000 clones, roughly 87% of which are singletons, and around 0.9% rests with the top ten. Material: PBMCs or T cells enriched from blood (not recorded which). These receptors all come from a woman aged 30 to 39 who had recovered from COVID-19.

This chain links TRBV23-1 with TRBJ1-2; a weak D match, TRBD1 (5 bases). TRBV23-1 is labeled an ORF, and its function is uncertain. CDR3 length equals 17 residues. Trimming shortened V by 2 bases and J by 5 bases, and 21 bases separated the two germline ends. The CDR3 nucleotides read TGCGCCAGCAGTCAACTGGGGAGGGGAGCAGCTACATATGGCTACACCTTC. Protein sequence: CASSQLGRGAATYGYTF.

The rearrangement joins TRBV7-9 to TRBJ2-3; D is perhaps TRBD2 (5 bases). The CDR3 spans 14 residues. Trimming pared 6 bases from V and 3 bases from J, leaving 13 bases between. Germline values: CDR1 SEHNR, CDR2 FQNEAQ (reference sequence). The chain's CDR3 is CASSKGGGTDTQYF. In DNA form, the CDR3 reads TGTGCCAGCAGTAAAGGAGGAGGTACAGATACGCAGTATTTT. Full variable domain (missing parts from reference TRBV7-9 and TRBJ2-3): DTGVSQNPRHKITKRGQNVTFRCDPISEHNRLYWYRQTLGQGPEFLTYFQNEAQLEKSRLLSDRFSAERPKGSFSTLEIQRTEQGDSAMYLCASSKGGGTDTQYFGPGTRLTVL.

V usage is TRBV19 and J usage is TRBJ2-1; 16 positions match TRBD2. The CDR3 extends over 17 amino acids. V lost 4 bases, J lost 5 bases, and 5 bases stayed unmatched. Germline CDR1 and CDR2: LNHDA and SQIVND (reference sequence). The CDR3 DNA sequence: TGTGCCAGTAGTAAGGGACTAGCGGGGGGGCCGGACAATGAGCAGTTCTTC. Translation gives CASSKGLAGGPDNEQFF.

This rearrangement joins TRBV27 to TRBJ1-4, with TRBD1 matching 8 bases. Germline CDR1 MNHEY, CDR2 SMNVEV (reference sequence). The CDR3 is made up of 16 amino acids. J was trimmed by 5 bases and V by 4 bases; bases with no gene match: 9. The DNA for the CDR3 is TGTGCCAGCAGTTCCTCCAGGACAGGGACAAATGAAAAACTGTTTTTT. Encoded protein: CASSSSRTGTNEKLFF. The entire variable domain, with the rest obtained from reference TRBV27 and TRBJ1-4, is as follows: EAQVTQNPRYLITVTGKKLTVTCSQNMNHEYMSWYRQDPGLGLRQIYYSMNVEVTDKGDVPEGYKVSRKEKRNFPLILESPSPNQTSLYFCASSSSRTGTNEKLFFGSGTQLSVL.

The CDR3 spells CASSFASTGAFF. The CDR3 nucleotides are TGTGCCAGCAGCTTTGCGTCGACTGGGGCTTTCTTT. This chain uses TRBV7-9 with TRBJ1-1; D unresolved. Deletions cut 3 bases from V and 11 bases from J, with 13 bases between. CDR3 length: 12 residues. CDR1 SEHNR and CDR2 FQNEAQ come from the germline V gene (reference sequence). Filled out from reference TRBV7-9 and TRBJ1-1, the complete variable domain reads DTGVSQNPRHKITKRGQNVTFRCDPISEHNRLYWYRQTLGQGPEFLTYFQNEAQLEKSRLLSDRFSAERPKGSFSTLEIQRTEQGDSAMYLCASSFASTGAFFGQGTRLTVV.

The chain recombines TRBV14 with TRBJ1-4; no reliable D call. Germline-derived CDR1 and CDR2 are SGHDN and FVKESK. V shed 0 bases and J shed 0 bases, with 8 bases lying between them. The CDR3 sequence is 16 residues long. CDR3 residues: CASSQEPSATNEKLFF. CDR3 in DNA: TGTGCCAGCAGCCAAGAACCCAGTGCAACTAATGAAAAACTGTTTTTT.

CDR3 residues: CASSSGTSGPLSQETQYF. Here the CDR3 DNA reads TGTGCCAGCAGCTCCGGGACTAGCGGGCCCCTATCCCAAGAGACCCAGTACTTC. The chain combines TRBV7-3 with TRBJ2-5, with TRBD2 identical over 12 bases. The J segment lost 1 base and the V segment lost 4 bases, leaving 10 bases of the junction unmatched. The CDR3 extends over 18 amino acids. The germline V gene has CDR1 SGHTA and CDR2 FQGTGA.

The chain employs TRBV28 and TRBJ1-3; TRBD1 matches 11 bases. Losses at the gene ends were 2 bases for V and 4 bases for J; bases not matched to a gene: 7. Germline V gives CDR1 MDHEN, CDR2 SYDVKM. The CDR3 length is 17 residues. CDR3: CASSLGTGGFLGNTIYF. The DNA of the CDR3 is TGTGCCAGCAGTTTAGGGACAGGGGGTTTTCTGGGAAACACCATATATTTT.

This clone showed up just a few times. The CDR3 loop reads CASSGGRANEKLFF. The DNA of the CDR3 is TGTGCCAGCAGTGGGGGGAGGGCTAATGAAAAACTGTTTTTT. This chain links TRBV2 with TRBJ1-4; TRBD1 is a possible D gene (5 bases). V was trimmed by 4 bases and J by 3 bases, leaving 9 bases between them. Germline CDR1 reads SNHLY; CDR2 reads FYNNEI. CDR3 length: 14 amino acids.

The CDR3 DNA follows: TGTGCCTGGAGTGTACAGGCCGGCACTGAAGCTTTCTTT. This translates into CAWSVQAGTEAFF. The chain uses TRBV30 and TRBJ1-1, with D tentatively TRBD1 (5 bases). The V end lost 0 bases, the J end lost 4 bases, and 9 bases lay between the germline ends. CDR3 length equals 13 residues. CDR1 GTSNPN and CDR2 SVGIG come from the germline V gene (reference sequence).

The J gene is TRBJ1-4, the V gene TRBV10-3, with D unresolved. V lost 4 bases, J lost 7 bases, and 7 bases lay in between. Germline V gene lookup returns CDR1 ENHRY and CDR2 SYGVKD. This CDR3 comprises 12 residues. CDR3 sequence: CAISAIGEKLFF. DNA of the CDR3: TGTGCCATCAGTGCTATCGGTGAAAAACTGTTTTTT.

The V call is TRBV28, the J call TRBJ2-7; TRBD2 is a possible D gene (5 bases). The germline CDR1 and CDR2 sequences are MDHEN and SYDVKM. V lost 6 bases to trimming and J lost 5 bases, with 14 bases between them. CDR3 length: 13 residues. The CDR3 DNA reads TGTGCCAGCAGGTTAGCGTCTCTGCACGAGCAGTACTTC. Translation: CASRLASLHEQYF.

The CDR3 here is CASSQDTGTGVSYTF. As DNA, the CDR3 is TGCGCCAGCAGCCAAGATACCGGGACAGGGGTATCGTACACCTTC. The J gene is TRBJ1-2, the V gene TRBV4-1; 10 bases are shared with TRBD1. The germline CDR1 and CDR2 sequences are MGHRA and YSYEKL. J was trimmed by 11 bases and V by 0 bases; bases with no gene match: 9. CDR3 length: 15 amino acids.

The CDR3 here is CASSWAGSSGGGETQYF. For the CDR3, the DNA is TGTGCCAGCAGCTGGGCTGGGTCTAGCGGAGGTGGGGAGACCCAGTACTTC. The gene calls are TRBV5-8 and TRBJ2-5; the match to TRBD2 covers 7 bases. V shed 3 bases and J 5 bases; nucleotides not matched to a gene: 16. This CDR3 is 17 amino acids long. Germline V gives CDR1 SGHTS, CDR2 YDEGEE.

J is TRBJ2-2 and V is TRBV12-5, with 10 nucleotides matching TRBD2. The length of the CDR3 is 22 residues. Trimming removed 4 bases from V and 0 bases from J; junction bases left unmatched: 20. Germline CDR1 and CDR2: LGHNT and FRNRAP. This CDR3 is CASGSQTGGLTSGPTNTGELFF. The CDR3 nucleotides read TGTGCTAGTGGTTCCCAAACGGGGGGGCTGACTAGCGGGCCCACGAACACCGGGGAGCTGTTTTTT.

J is TRBJ1-1 and V is TRBV19, with a tentative D call TRBD1 (6 bases). The V end lost 1 base, the J end lost 10 bases, and 13 bases lay between the germline ends. The CDR3 totals 13 residues. The germline V gene has CDR1 LNHDA and CDR2 SQIVND (reference sequence). The chain's CDR3 is CASSIADRRGAFF. The DNA for the CDR3 is TGTGCCAGTAGTATAGCGGACAGACGAGGAGCTTTCTTT.

The rearrangement links TRBV5-4 to TRBJ1-1, with 7 bases that match TRBD1. V shed 3 bases, J shed 5 bases, and the junction held 4 bases outside the gene matches. The CDR3 has 13 amino acids. CDR1 and CDR2 from the germline V gene are SGHNT and YYREEE (reference sequence). The CDR3 DNA sequence: TGTGCCAGCAGCTCGCTACAGGGGACTGAAGCTTTCTTT. Translation: CASSSLQGTEAFF. The whole variable domain, filled in from reference TRBV5-4 and TRBJ1-1, reads ETGVTQSPTHLIKTRGQQVTLRCSSQSGHNTVSWYQQALGQGPQFIFQYYREEENGRGNFPPRFSGLQFPNYSSELNVNALELDDSALYLCASSSLQGTEAFFGQGTRLTVV.

V usage is TRBV6-1 and J usage is TRBJ2-7; TRBD2 might be the D (5 bases). This CDR3 has 13 residues. V dropped 1 base and J dropped 5 bases, with 9 bases sitting between them. Per the germline V gene, CDR1 is MNHNS and CDR2 is SASEGT. The CDR3 region is CASSEGSRDEQYF. CDR3 nucleotides: TGTGCCAGCAGTGAAGGGTCGAGGGACGAGCAGTACTTC.

This chain uses TRBV6-5 with TRBJ1-1; 10 positions match TRBD1. CDR3 length equals 15 residues. J gave up 3 bases and V 6 bases, and 7 bases lay outside the gene matches. Germline assignment: CDR1 MNHEY and CDR2 SVGAGI. CDR3 coding DNA: TGTGCCAGCAGAGCGACAGGGGGCAGGGACACTGAAGCTTTCTTT. Translating gives CASRATGGRDTEAFF.

The sample holds a few counts of this clone. The rearrangement links TRBV4-1 to TRBJ1-2, with D tentatively TRBD1 (6 bases). The V and J ends lost 4 bases and 7 bases respectively, with 19 bases between them. Per germline, CDR1 MGHRA and CDR2 YSYEKL. This CDR3 has 15 amino acids. The CDR3 protein is CASSRRLTGLGGYTF. CDR3 DNA sequence: TGCGCCAGCAGCCGACGACTTACAGGGCTGGGTGGCTACACCTTC.

The chain links TRBV6-2 or TRBV6-3 to TRBJ2-2, with D perhaps matching TRBD2 (6 bases). The CDR3 loop spans 15 amino acids. Germline V CDR1 and CDR2: MNHEY, SVGEGT. V was clipped by 4 bases and J by 5 bases, with 14 bases between them. The CDR3: CASSSRGAGTGELFF. The CDR3 DNA reads TGTGCCAGCAGTTCAAGAGGGGCGGGGACCGGGGAGCTGTTTTTT.

The rearrangement links TRBV28 to TRBJ1-4; D perhaps matches TRBD1 (6 bases). Germline loops: CDR1 MDHEN, CDR2 SYDVKM. The germline V and J ends were trimmed by 5 bases and 3 bases, with 16 bases remaining between them. The CDR3 covers 16 residues. This CDR3 is CASSPRGSAANEKLFF. The CDR3 nucleotides read TGTGCCAGCAGTCCGAGGGGGTCGGCGGCTAATGAAAAACTGTTTTTT.

The chain links TRBV9 to TRBJ1-3, with TRBD1 as a possible D gene (6 bases). The germline V and J ends were trimmed by 4 bases and 1 base, with 9 bases remaining between them. The CDR3 is 14 residues long. CDR1 and CDR2 (germline): SGDLS, YYNGEE. The CDR3 here is CASSPTGSGNTIYF. The CDR3 DNA is TGTGCCAGCAGCCCGACAGGATCTGGAAACACCATATATTTT.

This chain joins TRBV3-1 (or the pseudogene TRBV3-2) and TRBJ2-7, with 10 bases fitting TRBD2. CDR3 size: 16 residues. The junction had 9 bases not matched to a gene; V was cut back by 4 bases and J by 3 bases. Germline CDR1 and CDR2: LGHDT and YNNKEL (reference sequence). The CDR3: CASSRLIASGSYEQYF. For the CDR3, the DNA is TGTGCCAGCAGCCGCCTGATAGCTAGCGGGAGCTACGAGCAGTACTTC.

This rearrangement joins TRBV2 to TRBJ2-7; 8 bases fit TRBD1. The length of the CDR3 is 15 residues. Germline CDR1 reads SNHLY; CDR2 reads FYNNEI. V shed 8 bases and J 0 bases; nucleotides not matched to a gene: 9. DNA for the CDR3: TGTGCCAGCGGGCTAGACAGGGGTGGCTCCTACGAGCAGTACTTC. Its protein product is CASGLDRGGSYEQYF. Using reference TRBV2 and TRBJ2-7 for the parts outside the CDR3, the full variable domain is EPEVTQTPSHQVTQMGQEVILRCVPISNHLYFYWYRQILGQKVEFLVSFYNNEISEKSEIFDDQFSVERPDGSNFTLKIRSTKLEDSAMYFCASGLDRGGSYEQYFGPGTRLTVT.

The V call is TRBV9, the J call TRBJ1-3; 7 bases agree with TRBD1. J gave up 3 bases and V 4 bases, and 4 bases lay outside the gene matches. Germline CDR1 reads SGDLS; CDR2 reads YYNGEE. The CDR3 contains 14 residues. The CDR3 sequence is CASSFRDSGNTIYF. CDR3 DNA: TGTGCCAGCAGCTTCCGGGACAGTGGAAACACCATATATTTT.

This rearrangement joins TRBV5-1 to TRBJ2-3, with TRBD2 matching over 7 bases. This CDR3 is built from 16 residues. Germline assignment: CDR1 SGHRS and CDR2 YFSETQ. J lost 1 base, V lost 0 bases, and 5 bases had no gene match. The CDR3 region has the DNA TGCGCCAGCAGCTTGGCGTTAGCGGGTCGCACAGATACGCAGTATTTT. Translated, it gives CASSLALAGRTDTQYF. The full variable domain, with the rest looked up from reference TRBV5-1 and TRBJ2-3, is KAGVTQTPRYLIKTRGQQVTLSCSPISGHRSVSWYQQTPGQGLQFLFEYFSETQRNKGNFPGRFSGRQFSNSRSEMNVSTLELGDSALYLCASSLALAGRTDTQYFGPGTRLTVL.